This note documents a single T cell receptor (beta chain) sequence. Its target antigen remains unknown. No much larger clone is present one base from it, and per-base qualities are unavailable. TCRbeta CDR3 regions were amplified from genomic DNA by means of the immunoSEQ Assay, a bias-controlled multiplex PCR. The authors processed their data as follows. Nucleated cell counts per sample were estimated from amplification of reference gene primers within the assay. To quantify the absolute abundance of each unique TCRbeta CDR3 rearrangement, sequence reads were collapsed and filtered. For each sample, productive Simpson clonality was calculated as the square root of Simpson's diversity index across productive rearrangements. Imported from immuneACCESS, the table was reduced by TCRdb to in-frame sequences with V and J called. These copies leave out some clones; in studies compared against another copy, an unresolved V gene accounts for under half, and the cause of the remainder is not known. For V, J and clone size, that table is used; D and trimming come from the DNA. The sample table holds 140,000 to 150,000 clones, of which about 87% were seen once. The ten largest clones capture roughly 1.5% of the sample.

Each collaborating institution followed its own protocols to collect whole blood in K2EDTA tubes. For TCRbeta analysis, collaborators shipped samples as frozen whole blood, isolated PBMCs, or DNA extracted from either of those sample types. This sample stems from a study of blood T cell repertoires in COVID-19 (dated by TCRdb to about 2020). At the level of the whole study: Collaborator samples came from the United States, Italy and Spain and covered acute and convalescent phases of COVID-19. Where available, HLA class I and class II types were taken from metadata supplied by the sample provider and were not determined by assay-based typing. A de-identified subject ID, COVID-19 status, age in years and sex were almost always included in the sample metadata. The material from the prospective study consisted of cDNA or gDNA derived from T cells, B-cell-depleted T cells, or PBMCs. Subjects who had been exposed to COVID-19, were actively infected with it, or had recovered from it provided the deeply sampled blood TCRbeta repertoires that made up the dataset. Samples came from the ongoing ImmuneRACE study (first 160 participants) plus 1,254 subjects from 6 global collaborators. The repertoires were released in a freely available public database intended as a resource for research on the immune response to SARS-CoV-2.

Looking up the germline V gene yields CDR1 SNHLY and CDR2 FYNNEI. The CDR3 covers 18 residues, taking in both the cysteine and the phenylalanine. Only the CDR3 part of the read is kept: 54 bases, read in frame from the first base. V is pruned by 5 bases and J by 5 bases, leaving 14 bases of the junction without a gene match. Beyond this particular receptor, the publication reports: The quantity of clinical and demographic metadata differed by source and by participant and was supplied without curation.

Sequences were obtained from peripheral blood. The source is a woman between 45 and 60 years old with acute or convalescent COVID-19. The chain is made from TRBV2 and TRBJ1-6, and 8 bases in between align with TRBD1. In nucleotides, the sequence is TGTGCCAGCAGTTCGCGACCGATAGACAGGGGCGATAATTCACCCCTCCACTTT. The resulting protein is CASSSRPIDRGDNSPLHF.